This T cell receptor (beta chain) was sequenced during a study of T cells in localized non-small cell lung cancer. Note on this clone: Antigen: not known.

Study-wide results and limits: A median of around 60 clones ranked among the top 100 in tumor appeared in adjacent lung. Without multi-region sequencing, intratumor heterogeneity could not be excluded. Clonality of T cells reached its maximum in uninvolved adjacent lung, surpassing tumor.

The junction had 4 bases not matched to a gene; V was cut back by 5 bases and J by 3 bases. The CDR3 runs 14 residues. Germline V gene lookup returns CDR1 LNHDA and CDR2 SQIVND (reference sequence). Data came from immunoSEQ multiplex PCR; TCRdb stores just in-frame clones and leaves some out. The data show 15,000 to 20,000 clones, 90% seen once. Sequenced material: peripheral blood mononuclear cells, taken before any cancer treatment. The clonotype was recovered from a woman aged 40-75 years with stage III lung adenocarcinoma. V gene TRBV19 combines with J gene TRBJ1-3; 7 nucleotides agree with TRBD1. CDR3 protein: CASSSGTDGNTIYF. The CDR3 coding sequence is TGTGCCAGTAGTTCCGGGACAGATGGAAACACCATATATTTT.